A single sample is the source of the 17 T cell receptor beta chains below, sequenced in a study of multiple sclerosis patients with progressive multifocal leukoencephalopathy. Clones were sequenced by immunoSEQ multiplex PCR, and TCRdb holds only the in-frame ones, with some missing. The sample holds 25,000 to 35,000 clones, roughly 86% seen once. The time point here: more than five months of natalizumab therapy. Sequencing used PBMCs, obtained from a patient treated with natalizumab. The receptors come from a human donor with multiple sclerosis.

The V call is TRBV18, the J call TRBJ1-4, with D perhaps TRBD1 (6 bases). The CDR3 contains 16 residues. V lost 3 bases, J lost 0 bases, and 11 bases lay in between. CDR1 is KGHSH, CDR2 LQKENI, per germline. In nucleotides, the CDR3 is TGTGCCAGCTCACCCGCTAGACAGGCAACTAATGAAAAACTGTTTTTT. Its translation is CASSPARQATNEKLFF. Filled out from reference TRBV18 and TRBJ1-4, the complete variable domain reads NAGVMQNPRHLVRRRGQEARLRCSPMKGHSHVYWYRQLPEEGLKFMVYLQKENIIDESGMPKERFSAEFPKEGPSILRIQQVVRGDSAAYFCASSPARQATNEKLFFGSGTQLSVL.

This chain links TRBV7-9 with TRBJ2-7, with D possibly matching TRBD1 (6 bases). The germline V gene encodes CDR1 SEHNR and CDR2 FQNEAQ (reference sequence). V was shortened by 5 bases and J by 1 base, with 18 bases between the two germline ends. The CDR3 is 16 amino acids. Here the CDR3 reads CASSTPPGHRSYEQYF. Here the CDR3 DNA reads TGTGCCAGCAGCACCCCACCGGGACATCGATCCTACGAGCAGTACTTC. Variable domain in full (rest from reference TRBV7-9 and TRBJ2-7): DTGVSQNPRHKITKRGQNVTFRCDPISEHNRLYWYRQTLGQGPEFLTYFQNEAQLEKSRLLSDRFSAERPKGSFSTLEIQRTEQGDSAMYLCASSTPPGHRSYEQYFGPGTRLTVT.

The chain employs TRBV27 and TRBJ1-1, with D possibly being TRBD1 (6 bases). V was pared by 6 bases and J by 4 bases, with 12 bases between. CDR3 length: 13 amino acids. The germline gives CDR1 MNHEY, CDR2 SMNVEV (reference sequence). The CDR3 protein is CASREGQTTEAFF. The CDR3 DNA follows: TGTGCCAGCAGGGAAGGACAGACCACTGAAGCTTTCTTT.

This clone was seen a few times. The rearrangement uses TRBV18 and TRBJ1-1, with D possibly TRBD1 on 5 matching bases. Germline lookup yields CDR1 KGHSH and CDR2 LQKENI. This CDR3 comprises 14 residues. V dropped 6 bases and J dropped 0 bases, with 11 bases sitting between them. The CDR3 DNA sequence: TGTGCCAGCTCCCTGACAGAAGTGAACACTGAAGCTTTCTTT. Its protein is CASSLTEVNTEAFF.

The rearrangement uses TRBV21-1 and TRBJ2-3; the D segment call TRBD2 is taken from the table without a DNA check. TRBV21-1 is assigned pseudogene status. The CDR3 runs 17 residues. CDR3 residues: CASSRPGLAGVPDTQYF. The CDR3 DNA reads TGTGCCAGCAGCAGACCGGGACTAGCGGGAGTCCCGGATACGCAGTATTTT.

The rearrangement joins TRBV9 to TRBJ2-2, with D uncertain. The germline CDR1 and CDR2 sequences are SGDLS and YYNGEE. The V end was cut by 0 bases, the J end by 5 bases, with 5 bases between. The CDR3 extends over 13 amino acids. The CDR3 loop is CASSVGWTGELFF. CDR3 bases: TGTGCCAGCAGCGTAGGGTGGACCGGGGAGCTGTTTTTT.

This clone was picked up one time. V gene TRBV6-1 combines with J gene TRBJ2-4; D is undetermined. CDR3 length equals 15 residues. Germline values: CDR1 MNHNS, CDR2 SASEGT. V lost 6 bases and J 0 bases, leaving 12 bases between the germline ends. Written as DNA, the CDR3 is TGTGCCAGCAGCCGCGTTACCATAGCCAAAAACATTCAGTACTTC. It encodes CASSRVTIAKNIQYF.

This chain links TRBV6-5 with TRBJ1-1; a weak D match, TRBD1 (5 bases). Per germline, CDR1 MNHEY and CDR2 SVGAGI. The V and J ends lost 5 bases and 1 base respectively, with 14 bases between them. CDR3 length: 15 residues. CDR3 sequence: CASSPPGQWNTEAFF. The CDR3, as DNA: TGTGCCAGCAGTCCCCCCGGACAATGGAACACTGAAGCTTTCTTT.

The gene calls are TRBV20-1 and TRBJ1-2; D is ambiguous. Trimming cost V 5 bases and J 3 bases, with 7 bases left between them. CDR3 size: 11 residues. The germline V gene has CDR1 DFQATT and CDR2 SNEGSKA (reference sequence). The CDR3, as DNA: TGCAGTGCTTTATCTGACTATGGCTACACCTTC. Its translation: CSALSDYGYTF.

The chain combines TRBV13 with TRBJ2-6; D not resolved. The CDR3 length is 15 residues. Trimming stripped 5 bases from V and 0 bases from J, with 8 bases between. Germline values: CDR1 PRHDT, CDR2 FYEKMQ (reference sequence). The CDR3 sequence is CASSRLISGANVLTF. Here the CDR3 DNA reads TGTGCCAGCAGCCGACTGATCTCTGGGGCCAACGTCCTGACTTTC.

V usage is TRBV9 and J usage is TRBJ1-1; D is perhaps TRBD1 (5 bases). This CDR3 comprises 15 residues. CDR1 and CDR2 (germline): SGDLS, YYNGEE. V lost 0 bases, J lost 1 base, and 10 bases lay in between. The CDR3 DNA sequence: TGTGCCAGCAGCGTAGAAGGGGCCCCGAACACTGAAGCTTTCTTT. Translation: CASSVEGAPNTEAFF.

V is TRBV25-1 and J is TRBJ1-2; a weak D match, TRBD1 (6 bases). Germline CDR1 MGHDK, CDR2 SYGVNS. Trimming left V 3 bases short and J 7 bases short, with 15 bases between. The CDR3 is made up of 14 amino acids. CDR3 nucleotide sequence: TGTGCCAGCAGTGAGACTCCTACAGGGTTTGGCTACACCTTC. Translation gives CASSETPTGFGYTF.

The chain joins TRBV6-1 to TRBJ1-1; the D is unclear. Germline CDR1 and CDR2: MNHNS and SASEGT. V was trimmed by 4 bases and J by 0 bases, leaving 9 bases between them. This CDR3 is built from 14 residues. CDR3 nucleotide sequence: TGTGCCAGCAGTGTGGGAGCCCTGAACACTGAAGCTTTCTTT. As protein: CASSVGALNTEAFF.

The rearrangement joins TRBV19 to TRBJ2-7; 10 bases match TRBD1. Germline CDR1 is LNHDA and CDR2 is SQIVND (reference sequence). The V segment lost 2 bases and the J segment 3 bases; nucleotides outside the gene matches: 4. CDR3 size: 15 residues. CDR3 coding DNA: TGTGCCAGTAGTATATGGGGACAGGGGTACTACGAGCAGTACTTC. It is translated as CASSIWGQGYYEQYF.

In DNA form, the CDR3 reads TGTGCCAGCTCTGGGGGCATATGGGAGACCCAGTACTTC. It specifies CASSGGIWETQYF. The chain recombines TRBV9 with TRBJ2-5; perhaps TRBD1 as D (6 bases). The length of the CDR3 is 13 residues. The V end was cut by 7 bases, the J end by 5 bases, with 15 bases between. Germline CDR1 SGDLS, CDR2 YYNGEE.

The rearrangement links TRBV14 to TRBJ2-7, with a possible D match to TRBD2 (5 bases). The germline gives CDR1 SGHDN, CDR2 FVKESK. The CDR3 is 14 residues long. Trimming cost V 4 bases and J 4 bases, with 14 bases left between them. CDR3 nucleotides: TGTGCCAGCAGCCCTATCGGGGAAGGTTACGAGCAGTACTTC. Its protein is CASSPIGEGYEQYF.

V and J are TRBV27 and TRBJ1-2; 7 positions match TRBD1. Germline values: CDR1 MNHEY, CDR2 SMNVEV (reference sequence). The length of the CDR3 is 17 residues. V was pared by 3 bases and J by 5 bases, with 15 bases of the junction left unmatched. The CDR3 DNA is TGTGCCAGCAGTTTTAACGGACAGGCACATATTTTGTATGGCTACACCTTC. This translates into CASSFNGQAHILYGYTF.